This TCR beta chain was recovered during a study of shared clonotypes between healthy human individuals. Whole-study findings and limits: The generation probabilities recorded for non-shared clonotypes fell below those of clonotypes shared by all four donors.

Worth noting for this clone: The antigen is unknown.

The naive CD8 subset, CD45RO-negative cells positively selected for CCR7, excluded terminally differentiated effector memory CD45RA+ cells. The repertoire was sequenced with immunoSEQ multiplex PCR; TCRdb's copy has only in-frame clones and lacks some. The data contain about 2.2 million clones, 93% of them singletons. Unmatched junction bases numbered 4, after V lost 5 bases and J lost 5 bases. CDR1 MDHEN and CDR2 SYDVKM come from the germline V gene. CDR3 length: 15 residues. V and J are TRBV28 and TRBJ2-1; 12 bases are a match to TRBD2. The sequencing sample was made of naive CD8+ T cells from PBMCs. The clonotype comes from a man in his late teens or twenties in good health. Some clones in this sample may be carry-over from other donors' samples. The CDR3 sequence: CASSMGLAGDNEQFF. The CDR3 DNA is TGTGCCAGCAGTATGGGACTAGCGGGTGACAATGAGCAGTTCTTC.